This T cell receptor beta chain originates from a study of a mutant IDH1 vaccine in newly diagnosed glioma. For the study at large: During weeks 1, 3, 5, 7, 11, 15, 19 and 23, patients received eight vaccinations. Before enrollment, the patients had been treated with radiotherapy alone, temozolomide alone, or both together. Most of them had received both.

This CDR3 is built from 15 residues. The germline V gene has CDR1 MNHNS and CDR2 SASEGT. With V trimmed by 3 bases and J by 3 bases, 4 bases remained unmatched. Time point specified: week 11, during vaccination. Mutant IDH1 20-mer peptide, at 300 ug, made up each vaccine dose, with topical imiquimod. New astrocytomas of WHO grade 3 or 4 that were IDH1-mutant and ATRX-lost were found in the donors. Libraries were prepared by immunoSEQ multiplex PCR; TCRdb keeps only in-frame clonotypes and omits some of them. This table holds 100,000 to 150,000 clones, about 82% found once. In regard to this clone: Its antigen remains unknown.

Sequenced material: PBMCs, taken from a glioma patient whose treatment included an IDH1 peptide vaccine. The chain is built from TRBV6-1 and TRBJ2-3; 9 bases line up with TRBD2. This receptor was taken from a man aged 35-49 years with glioma. CDR3 in amino acids: CASSDQRGATDTQYF. The CDR3 DNA sequence: TGTGCCAGCAGTGACCAGCGGGGGGCGACAGATACGCAGTATTTT.